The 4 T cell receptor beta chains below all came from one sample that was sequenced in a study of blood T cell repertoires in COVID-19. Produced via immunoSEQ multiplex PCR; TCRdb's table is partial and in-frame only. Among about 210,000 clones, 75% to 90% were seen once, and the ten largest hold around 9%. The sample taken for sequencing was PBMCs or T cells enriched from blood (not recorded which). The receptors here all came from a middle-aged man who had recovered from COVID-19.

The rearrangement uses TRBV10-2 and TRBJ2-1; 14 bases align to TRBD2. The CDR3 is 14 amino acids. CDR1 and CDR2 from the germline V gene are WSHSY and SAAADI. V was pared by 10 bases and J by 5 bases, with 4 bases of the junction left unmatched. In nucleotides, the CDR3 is TGCGCCACGACGGGACTAGCGGGAGACAATGAGCAGTTCTTC. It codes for CATTGLAGDNEQFF.

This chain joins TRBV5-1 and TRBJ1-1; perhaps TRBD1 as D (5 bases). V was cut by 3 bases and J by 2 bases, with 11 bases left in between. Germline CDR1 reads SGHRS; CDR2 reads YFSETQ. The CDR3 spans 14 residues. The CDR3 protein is CASSSRGYNTEAFF. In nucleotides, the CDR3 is TGCGCCAGCAGCTCCCGGGGGTACAACACTGAAGCTTTCTTT.

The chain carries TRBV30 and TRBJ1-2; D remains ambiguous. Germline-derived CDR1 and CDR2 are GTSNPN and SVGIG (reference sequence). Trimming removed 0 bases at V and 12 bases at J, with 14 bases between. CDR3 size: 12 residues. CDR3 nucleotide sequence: TGTGCCTGGAGTGTCGGCCCGGGAGTCCACACCTTC. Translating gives CAWSVGPGVHTF.

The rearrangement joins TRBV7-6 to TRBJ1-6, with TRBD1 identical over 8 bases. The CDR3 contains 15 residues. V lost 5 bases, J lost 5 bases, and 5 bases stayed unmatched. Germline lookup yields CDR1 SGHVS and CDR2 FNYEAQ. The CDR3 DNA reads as TGTGCCAGCAGCGAAGGGACAGGAAATAATTCACCCCTCCACTTT. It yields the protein CASSEGTGNNSPLHF.